This T cell receptor beta chain was recorded in a study of shared clonotypes between healthy human individuals. Germline-derived CDR1 and CDR2 are SQVTM and ANQGSEA. V shed 8 bases, J shed 4 bases, and the junction held 5 bases outside the gene matches. The CDR3 spans 12 residues. CD8 cells classed as naive were CD45RO-negative and positively selected for CCR7, excluding terminally differentiated effector memory CD45RA+ cells. TCRdb keeps only in-frame clones here, not all; method: immunoSEQ multiplex PCR. The data show around 2.1 million clones, with more than 85% seen just once and roughly 1.7% held by the top ten.

The rearrangement joins TRBV29-1 to TRBJ2-1, with 7 bases aligning to TRBD2. This sequence originates from a man aged 18 to 30 in good health. Some clones in this sample may be carry-over from other donors' samples. The sample was naive CD8+ T cells from PBMCs. CDR3 DNA: TGCAGCCTACGGGGACTATACAATGAGCAGTTCTTC. Translated: CSLRGLYNEQFF.